This T cell receptor (beta chain) was identified during a study of CD8 T cells in Susac syndrome. The patients serving as multiple sclerosis controls were treatment-naive. They had stable or active relapsing-remitting disease and fulfilled revised McDonald criteria. The germline CDR1 and CDR2 sequences are MNHEY and SMNVEV (reference sequence). The CDR3 contains 13 residues. Comment on this clonotype: Compared with germline, one end of the junction differs, possibly owing to a read error.

Random hexamers served to reverse transcribe about 0.5 to 1 ug RNA. It was immunoSEQ multiplex PCR that amplified TCR beta CDR3 across 54 Vbeta and 13 Jbeta. TCRdb passed the immunoSEQ multiplex PCR reads through MiXCR, listing each CDR3 protein once. Here the sample spans about 140,000 distinct CDR3 sequences, approximately 96% being singletons. Sequenced input: CD4+ T cells from PBMCs. This clonotype was sampled from a human donor with multiple sclerosis. The V and J genes are TRBV27 and TRBJ1-2, with TRBD1 matching over 8 bases. CDR3 in DNA: TGTGCCAGCAGTTACCGGGACAGGCTCGCCTACTCCTTC. Residues: CASSYRDRLAYSF.